This T cell receptor (beta chain) is drawn from a study of identifying expanded T cells in peripheral blood. Study outcomes and limitations: Technical replicates showed roughly 1.2 changed clones; two weeks about 16.4; four weeks 19. Variance in clone template counts between roughly two-week samples significantly increased with total template count across all healthy donors.

Of note for this clone: The antigen is not known.

TCRdb keeps only in-frame clones here, not all; method: immunoSEQ multiplex PCR. This sample has tens of thousands of clones; around 87% occur once, and the top ten carry around 4.3%. Germline V gene data show CDR1 as ENHRY and CDR2 as SYGVKD. Trimming shortened V by 6 bases and J by 5 bases, and 11 bases separated the two germline ends. The CDR3 contains 12 residues. Healthy donors had no documented immune events, such as infections, while sampled. This sequence joins TRBV10-3 and TRBJ2-7, with unresolved D. The source material was blood. The receptor was derived from a person between 18 and 75 years old in good health. As DNA, the CDR3 is TGTGCCATCAGCTATACGAGAGACGAGCAGTACTTC. This gives the protein CAISYTRDEQYF.